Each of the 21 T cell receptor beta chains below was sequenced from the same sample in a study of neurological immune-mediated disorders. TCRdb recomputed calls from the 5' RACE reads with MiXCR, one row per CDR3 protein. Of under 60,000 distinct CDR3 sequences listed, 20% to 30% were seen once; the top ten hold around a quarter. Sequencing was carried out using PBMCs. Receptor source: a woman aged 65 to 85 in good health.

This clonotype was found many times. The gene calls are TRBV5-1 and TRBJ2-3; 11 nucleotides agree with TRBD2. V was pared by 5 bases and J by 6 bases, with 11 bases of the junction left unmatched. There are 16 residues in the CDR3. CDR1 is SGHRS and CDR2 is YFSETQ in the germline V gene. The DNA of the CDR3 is TGCGCCAGCAGTGGCCTTACAGGACTAGCGGGTGATACGCAGTATTTT. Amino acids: CASSGLTGLAGDTQYF.

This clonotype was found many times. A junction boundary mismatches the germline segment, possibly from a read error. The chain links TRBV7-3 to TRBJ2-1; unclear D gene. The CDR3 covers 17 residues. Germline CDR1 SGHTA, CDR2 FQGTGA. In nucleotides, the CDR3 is TGTGCCAGCAGCGTAACCCCGGAGACACCCTCCTACAATGAGCAGTTCTTC. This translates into CASSVTPETPSYNEQFF. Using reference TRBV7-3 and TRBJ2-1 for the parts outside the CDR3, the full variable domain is GAGVSQTPSNKVTEKGKYVELRCDPISGHTALYWYRQSLGQGPEFLIYFQGTGAADDSGLPNDRFFAVRPEGSVSTLKIQRTERGDSAVYLCASSVTPETPSYNEQFFGPGTRLTVL.

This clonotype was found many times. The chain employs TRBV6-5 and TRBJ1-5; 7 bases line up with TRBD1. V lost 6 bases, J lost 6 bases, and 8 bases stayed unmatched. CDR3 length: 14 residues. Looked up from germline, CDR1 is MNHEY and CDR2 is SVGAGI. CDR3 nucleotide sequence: TGTGCCAGCAGCCGAACAGGGGCATCTCAGCCCCAGCATTTT. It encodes CASSRTGASQPQHF.

CDR3 amino acids: CASSNRANEQFF. The CDR3 DNA follows: TGTGCCAGTAGTAACAGGGCCAATGAGCAGTTCTTC. The chain employs TRBV19 and TRBJ2-1, with D perhaps matching TRBD1 (6 bases). V shed 4 bases and J shed 6 bases, with 7 bases lying between them. The CDR3 contains 12 residues. Germline CDR1 and CDR2: LNHDA and SQIVND (reference sequence).

The chain's CDR3 is CSARGRRASGDSYNEQFF. CDR3 nucleotides: TGCAGTGCTAGAGGGAGGAGGGCTAGCGGTGATTCCTACAATGAGCAGTTCTTC. This chain connects TRBV20-1 to TRBJ2-1; the match to TRBD2 covers 7 bases. Trimming removed 1 base from V and 1 base from J; junction bases left unmatched: 13. The CDR3 has 18 residues. The germline CDR1 and CDR2 sequences are DFQATT and SNEGSKA (reference sequence).

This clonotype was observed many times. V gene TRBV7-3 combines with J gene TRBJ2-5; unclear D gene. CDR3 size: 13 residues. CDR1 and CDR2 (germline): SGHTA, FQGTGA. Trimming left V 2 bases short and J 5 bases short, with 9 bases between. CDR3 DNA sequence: TGTGCCAGCAGCTTAGGCCAGGCCGAGACCCAGTACTTC. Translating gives CASSLGQAETQYF.

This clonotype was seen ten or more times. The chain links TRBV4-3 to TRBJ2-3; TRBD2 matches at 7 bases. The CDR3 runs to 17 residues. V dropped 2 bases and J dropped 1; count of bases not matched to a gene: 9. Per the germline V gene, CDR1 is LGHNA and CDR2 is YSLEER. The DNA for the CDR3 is TGCGCCAGCAGCCAACGGATTCTAGGGAGGGGCACAGATACGCAGTATTTT. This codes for CASSQRILGRGTDTQYF.

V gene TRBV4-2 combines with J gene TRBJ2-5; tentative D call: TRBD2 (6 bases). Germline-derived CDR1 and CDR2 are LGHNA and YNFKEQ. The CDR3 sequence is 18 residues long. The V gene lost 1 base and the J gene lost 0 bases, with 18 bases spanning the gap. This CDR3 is CASSQVGEAGIYQETQYF. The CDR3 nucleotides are TGTGCCAGCAGCCAAGTCGGGGAGGCGGGGATATACCAAGAGACCCAGTACTTC.

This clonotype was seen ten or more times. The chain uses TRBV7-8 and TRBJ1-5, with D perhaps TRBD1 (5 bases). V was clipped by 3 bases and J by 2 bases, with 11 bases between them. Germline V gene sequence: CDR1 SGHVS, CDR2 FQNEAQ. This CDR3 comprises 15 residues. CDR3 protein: CASSFGASGNQPQHF. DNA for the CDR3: TGTGCCAGCAGCTTCGGGGCGTCGGGCAATCAGCCCCAGCATTTT.

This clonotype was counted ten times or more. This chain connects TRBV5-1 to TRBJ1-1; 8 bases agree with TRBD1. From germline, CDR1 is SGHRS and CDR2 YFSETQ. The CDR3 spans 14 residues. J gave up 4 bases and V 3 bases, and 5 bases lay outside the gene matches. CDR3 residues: CASSSQGVGTEAFF. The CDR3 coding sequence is TGCGCCAGCAGCTCACAGGGGGTGGGCACTGAAGCTTTCTTT. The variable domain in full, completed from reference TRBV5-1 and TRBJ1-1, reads KAGVTQTPRYLIKTRGQQVTLSCSPISGHRSVSWYQQTPGQGLQFLFEYFSETQRNKGNFPGRFSGRQFSNSRSEMNVSTLELGDSALYLCASSSQGVGTEAFFGQGTRLTVV.

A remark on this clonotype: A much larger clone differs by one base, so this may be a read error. CDR3 nucleotide sequence: TGTGCCAGCAGCGTGGAGCGGGCAACCTTCAATGAGCAGTTCTTC. It translates to CASSVERATFNEQFF. V usage is TRBV7-2 and J usage is TRBJ2-1; tentative D call: TRBD2 (6 bases). From germline, CDR1 is SGHTA and CDR2 FQGNSA. CDR3 length equals 15 residues. V shed 5 bases and J shed 6 bases, with 17 bases lying between them. The full variable domain, its missing parts supplied by reference TRBV7-2 and TRBJ2-1, is GAGVSQSPSNKVTEKGKDVELRCDPISGHTALYWYRQSLGQGLEFLIYFQGNSAPDKSGLPSDRFSAERTGGSVSTLTIQRTQQEDSAVYLCASSVERATFNEQFFGPGTRLTVL.

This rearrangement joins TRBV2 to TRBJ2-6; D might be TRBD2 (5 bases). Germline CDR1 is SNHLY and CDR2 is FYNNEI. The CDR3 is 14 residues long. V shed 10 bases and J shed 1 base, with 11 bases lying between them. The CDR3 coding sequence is TGTGCCATCATAGGGAGTTCTGGGGCCAACGTCCTGACTTTC. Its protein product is CAIIGSSGANVLTF.

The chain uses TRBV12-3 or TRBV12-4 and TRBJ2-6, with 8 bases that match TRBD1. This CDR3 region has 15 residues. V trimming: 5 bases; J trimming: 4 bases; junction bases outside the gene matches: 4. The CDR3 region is CASSQTGAGANVLTF. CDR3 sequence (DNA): TGTGCCAGCAGTCAGACAGGGGCCGGGGCCAACGTCCTGACTTTC.

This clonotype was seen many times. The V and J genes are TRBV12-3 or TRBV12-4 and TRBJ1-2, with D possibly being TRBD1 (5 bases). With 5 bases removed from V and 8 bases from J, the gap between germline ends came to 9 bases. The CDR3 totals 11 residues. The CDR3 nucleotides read TGTGCCAGCAGTCAGGGCCAGGGCTACACCTTC. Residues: CASSQGQGYTF.

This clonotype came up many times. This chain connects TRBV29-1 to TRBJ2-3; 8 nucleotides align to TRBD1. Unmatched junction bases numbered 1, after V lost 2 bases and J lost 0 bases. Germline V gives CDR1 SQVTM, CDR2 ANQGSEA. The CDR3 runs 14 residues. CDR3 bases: TGCAGCGTTGAAAGGACAGGGAGCACAGATACGCAGTATTTT. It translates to CSVERTGSTDTQYF.

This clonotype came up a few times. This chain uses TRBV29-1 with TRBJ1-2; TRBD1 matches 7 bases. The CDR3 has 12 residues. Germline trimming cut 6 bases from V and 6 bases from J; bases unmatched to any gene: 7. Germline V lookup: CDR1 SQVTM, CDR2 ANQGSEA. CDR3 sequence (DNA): TGCAGCGTAGGAGGGGGCGAAGATGGCTACACCTTC. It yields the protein CSVGGGEDGYTF.

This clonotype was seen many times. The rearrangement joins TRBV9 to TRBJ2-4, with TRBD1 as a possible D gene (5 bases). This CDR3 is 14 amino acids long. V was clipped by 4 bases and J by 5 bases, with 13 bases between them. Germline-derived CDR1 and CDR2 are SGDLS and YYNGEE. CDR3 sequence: CASSSRQFENIQYF. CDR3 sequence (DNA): TGTGCCAGCAGCTCCAGACAGTTCGAAAACATTCAGTACTTC.

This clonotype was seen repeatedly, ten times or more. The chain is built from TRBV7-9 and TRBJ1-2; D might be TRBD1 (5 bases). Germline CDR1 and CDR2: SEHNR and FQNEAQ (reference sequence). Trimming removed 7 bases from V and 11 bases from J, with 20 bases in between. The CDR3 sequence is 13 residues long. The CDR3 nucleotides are TGTGCCAGCACCGCCTTCCGGGACGGACCTTACACCTTC. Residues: CASTAFRDGPYTF.

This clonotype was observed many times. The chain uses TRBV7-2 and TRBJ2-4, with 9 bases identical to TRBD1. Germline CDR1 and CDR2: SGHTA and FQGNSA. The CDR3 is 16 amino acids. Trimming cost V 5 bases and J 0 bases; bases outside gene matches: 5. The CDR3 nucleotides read TGTGCCAGCAGCCCACAGGGGGCACTAGCCAAAAACATTCAGTACTTC. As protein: CASSPQGALAKNIQYF.

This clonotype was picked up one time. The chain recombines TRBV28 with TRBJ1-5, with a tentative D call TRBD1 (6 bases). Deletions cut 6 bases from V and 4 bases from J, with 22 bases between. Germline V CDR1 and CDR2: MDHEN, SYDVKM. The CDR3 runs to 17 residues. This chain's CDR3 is CASRLQRPGQVNQPQHF. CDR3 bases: TGTGCCAGCAGGTTGCAAAGGCCGGGACAAGTTAATCAGCCCCAGCATTTT.

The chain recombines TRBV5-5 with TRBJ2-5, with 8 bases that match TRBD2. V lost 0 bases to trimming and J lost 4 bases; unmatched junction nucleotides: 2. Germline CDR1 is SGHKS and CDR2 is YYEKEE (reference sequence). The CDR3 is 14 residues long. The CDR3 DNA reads TGTGCCAGCAGCTTGGCGGGGGGGCCAGAGACCCAGTACTTC. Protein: CASSLAGGPETQYF.